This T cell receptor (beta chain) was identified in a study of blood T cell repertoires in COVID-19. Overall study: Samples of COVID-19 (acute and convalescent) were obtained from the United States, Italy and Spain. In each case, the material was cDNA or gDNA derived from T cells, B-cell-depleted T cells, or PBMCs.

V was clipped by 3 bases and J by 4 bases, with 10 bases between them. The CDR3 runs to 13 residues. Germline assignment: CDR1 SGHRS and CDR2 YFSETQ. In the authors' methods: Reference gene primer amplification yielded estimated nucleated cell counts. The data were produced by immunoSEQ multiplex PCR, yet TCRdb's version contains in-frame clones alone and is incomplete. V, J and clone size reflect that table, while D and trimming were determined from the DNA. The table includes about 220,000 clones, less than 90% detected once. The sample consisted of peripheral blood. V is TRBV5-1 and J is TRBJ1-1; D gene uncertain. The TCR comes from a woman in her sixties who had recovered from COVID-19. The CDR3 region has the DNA TGCGCCAGCAGCTCCATGACGGGCACTGAAGCTTTCTTT. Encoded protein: CASSSMTGTEAFF.